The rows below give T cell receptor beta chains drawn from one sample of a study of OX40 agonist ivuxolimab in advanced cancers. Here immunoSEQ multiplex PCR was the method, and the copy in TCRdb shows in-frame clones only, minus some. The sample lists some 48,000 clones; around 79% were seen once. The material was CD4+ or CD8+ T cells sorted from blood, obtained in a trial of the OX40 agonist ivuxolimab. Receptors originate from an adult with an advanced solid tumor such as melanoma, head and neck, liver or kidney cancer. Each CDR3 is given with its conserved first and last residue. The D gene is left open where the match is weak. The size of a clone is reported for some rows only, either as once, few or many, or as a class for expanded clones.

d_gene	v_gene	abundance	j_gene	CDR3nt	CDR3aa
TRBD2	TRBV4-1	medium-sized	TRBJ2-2	TGCGCCAGCAGCCAAGCTAGCGGGGCCAACACCGGGGAGCTGTTTTTT	CASSQASGANTGELFF
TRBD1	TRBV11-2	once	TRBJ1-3	TGTGCCAGCAGCCCTCGACAGGGGGCCAACTCTGGAAACACCATATATTTT	CASSPRQGANSGNTIYF
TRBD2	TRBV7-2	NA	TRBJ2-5	TGTGCCAGCAGCTTAGACGTCGAAGCGGGGGAGACCCAGTACTTC	CASSLDVEAGETQYF
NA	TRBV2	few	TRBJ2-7	TGTGCCAGCAGTCCCCTAGCCTACGAGCAGTACTTC	CASSPLAYEQYF
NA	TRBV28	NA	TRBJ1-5	TGTGCCAGCAGTTTCAGGGAGGTGGGCAATCAGCCCCAGCATTTT	CASSFREVGNQPQHF
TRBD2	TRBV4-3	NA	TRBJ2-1	TGCGCCAGCAGCCCTTTCTTGCTAGCGGGAGATGACAATGAGCAGTTCTTC	CASSPFLLAGDDNEQFF
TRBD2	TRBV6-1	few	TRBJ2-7	TGTGCCAGCAGGATACTAGCGGTGAGCTCCTACGAGCAGTACTTC	CASRILAVSSYEQYF
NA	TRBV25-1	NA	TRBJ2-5	TGTGCCAGCAATAGCCGGGACCGACAAGAGACCCAGTACTTC	CASNSRDRQETQYF
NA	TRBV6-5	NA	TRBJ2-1	TGTGCCACCCGAGGGGGAGGGGGTGACAATGAGCAGTTCTTC	CATRGGGGDNEQFF
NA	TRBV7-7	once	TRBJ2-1	TGTGCCAGCAGCTTATATGAAAGGGAAGGCAATGAGCAGTTCTTC	CASSLYEREGNEQFF
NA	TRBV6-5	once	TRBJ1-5	TGTGCCAGCAGTAAATTGGGACCAACTCAGCCCCAGCATTTT	CASSKLGPTQPQHF
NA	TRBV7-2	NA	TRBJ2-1	TGTGCCAGCAGCTTCTCGCGGGGTGGTAATGAGCAGTTCTTC	CASSFSRGGNEQFF
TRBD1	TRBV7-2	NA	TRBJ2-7	TGTGCCAGCAGCCACGGACAGGGGAGGTCCTACGAGCAGTACTTC	CASSHGQGRSYEQYF
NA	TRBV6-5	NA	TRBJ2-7	TGTGCCAGCACCCCGGGGTGGTGGGGCGAGCAGTACTTC	CASTPGWWGEQYF
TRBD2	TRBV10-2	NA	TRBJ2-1	TGCGCCAGCAGTCTTCCTTCTAGCGGGCCGGCCAATGAGCAGTTCTTC	CASSLPSSGPANEQFF
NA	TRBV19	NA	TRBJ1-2	TGTGCCAGTACAGGGACGGTAACTGATGGCTACACCTTC	CASTGTVTDGYTF
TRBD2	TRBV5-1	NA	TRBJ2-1	TGCGCCAGCAGGTCAGCGCGGGAGGGTACTGAGCAGTTCTTC	CASRSAREGTEQFF
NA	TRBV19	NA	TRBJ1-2	TGTGCCAGTAGTATCAACAGGGTCAACTATGGCTACACCTTC	CASSINRVNYGYTF
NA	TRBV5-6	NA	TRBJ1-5	TGTGCCAGCAGCAGTCTTACAGGGAATAGCAATCAGCCCCAGCATTTT	CASSSLTGNSNQPQHF
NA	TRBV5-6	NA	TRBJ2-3	TGTGCCAGCAGCTTTGGGGCCTCGAGCACAGATACGCAGTATTTT	CASSFGASSTDTQYF
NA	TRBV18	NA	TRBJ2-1	TGTGCCAGCTCACCACCGGGGACCAATGAGCAGTTCTTC	CASSPPGTNEQFF
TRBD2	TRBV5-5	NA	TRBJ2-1	TGTGCCAGCAGCCCTAGCGGGCCAACCTACAATGAGCAGTTCTTC	CASSPSGPTYNEQFF
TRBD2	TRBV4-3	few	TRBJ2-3	TGCGCCAGCAGCCGCGAACTAGCGGGAGGGGCAGATACGCAGTATTTT	CASSRELAGGADTQYF
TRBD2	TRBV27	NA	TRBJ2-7	TGTGCCAGCAGGTCCGGGACTAGCGGGATACACGAGCAGTACTTC	CASRSGTSGIHEQYF